This T cell receptor (beta chain) was obtained from a study of persistence of HIV-infected CD4 T cells (dated by TCRdb to about 2020). Turning to the overall study: The study isolated CMV- and HIV-1 Gag-responding CD4+ T cells from ART-treated individuals to examine antigen-driven clonal expansion of HIV-1-infected cells. Participants had been on suppressive ART for a median of around eight years. Peripheral blood samples of up to about 200 mL were collected at multiple time points, except for a couple of participants, who underwent leukapheresis at a single time point. The clonality of all cells in each sorted population was measured by TCRbeta sequencing, and the clonality of infected cells was measured by proviral sequencing. Cross-participant TCR cluster analysis included under ten participants for CMV and more than five participants for Gag. Overall results and qualifications from the work: TCR oligoclonality correlated with proviral oligoclonality within the same sorted populations. Bulk TCR analyses could not be limited to the rare CMV-responding cells that actually contained HIV-1 proviruses. Antigen-responding cells were enriched for degenerate expanded CDR3beta sequences, which suggests convergent selection of CD4+ responses to CMV and Gag. TCRbeta richness in CMV- and Gag-responding cells was significantly lower than in anti-CD3/anti-CD28-responding cells; CMV-responding cells had higher oligoclonality than CD3/CD28-stimulated and Gag-responding cells. Only a small number of individuals took part in the study, and the range of antigens tested was limited.

The immunoSEQ hsTCRB assay version 4, run in survey mode, was used to sequence TCRbeta repertoires from genomic DNA. For TCRbeta sequencing, genomic DNA was diluted to around 10 ng/uL, and up to about 1 ug was used per sample. In the authors' own workflow: TCRbeta data were analyzed in ImmunoSeq Analyzer 3.0, with diversity computed on productive nucleotide rearrangements. Lower-bound TCR diversity was estimated with the improved Chao index, and clonality with the Gini coefficient using the Immunarch R package. Different nucleotide rearrangements encoding the same CDR3beta amino acid sequence were treated as distinct clonotypes. Differential abundance analysis identified TCRbeta sequences significantly enriched in antigen-responding cells relative to anti-CD3/anti-CD28-activated cells. Using predicted peptide-MHC specificity as the basis, GLIPH2 grouped TCRs into clusters, both for each participant individually and for the merged data sets that combined participants. This immuneACCESS table, as held by TCRdb, lists in-frame sequences with V and J called but not all clones. Of the missing ones, under half trace to an unresolved V gene in checked studies; the others have no known cause. Clone size and V and J calls were adopted from that table, with D and trimming inferred from the DNA. The sample contains about 60,000 clones, about 77% of them found a single time. The ten largest clones take up more than 1.5% of the sample.

The intended sense of this specimen's treatment or condition label: suppressive antiretroviral therapy. A pool of overlapping HIV-1 Gag 15-mer peptides was used at 0.85 to 1 ug per peptide per mL for cell stimulation. Memory CD4+ T cells that did not respond, being CD40L-negative, CD69-negative and CD45RO-high, were sorted as memory populations depleted of antigen-responding cells. HIV-1-infected adults in whom suppressive ART had been started during chronic infection were enrolled as participants. Plasma HIV-1 RNA had been undetectable (below 50 copies/mL) in participants for at least 4 years. To be included, a participant needed positive CMV serology and a CD4+ T cell count above 400 cells/uL. Before stimulation, PBMCs were isolated using density centrifugation and then depleted of CD8+ T cells. For around 18 hours, CD8-depleted PBMCs were stimulated with anti-CD28/CD49d costimulation, a CD40-blocking antibody, and enfuvirtide, which was added to prevent new infections. Cell sorting was done on a Beckman Coulter MoFlo Legacy or XDP sorter, and dead cells were excluded with propidium iodide. Genomic DNA was extracted using the QIAamp DNA Mini Kit for samples with more than one million cells and using the Quick-DNA Microprep Kit for all other samples.

The CDR3 covers 14 residues, taking in both the cysteine and the phenylalanine. Just the 42-base CDR3 DNA is kept, in frame starting at base 1. Trimmed from V: 7 bases; trimmed from J: 5 bases; junction bases lacking a gene match: 11. The germline V gene gives CDR1 as MNHEY and CDR2 as SVGAGI. On this clone: It has no known antigen specificity. Base-call qualities are not available, and no considerably larger clone is one nucleotide away.

Here the chain combines TRBV6-5 and TRBJ2-7, and 7 junctional nucleotides match TRBD2. The origin of this receptor is an adult man with HIV who was CMV-seropositive. Sample: CD4+ T cells sorted from PBMCs after roughly 19-hour stimulation, taken from a patient who received antiretroviral therapy. The sample's cell subset or site, from its label and the paper: CD40L-CD69- CD45RO-high memory CD4 T cells not responding to Gag peptides. The CDR3 is CASTPRGRVHEQYF. The nucleotide sequence is TGTGCCAGCACGCCGAGAGGGAGGGTCCACGAGCAGTACTTC.